The TCR beta chain under discussion was sequenced for a study of post-analysis software for immune sequencing data. Study-level findings and limits: Several TRBV segments occurring more often in patients than controls included TRBV5-6, TRBV5-1 and TRBV20-1.

About this clonotype: Its antigen is currently unknown.

V dropped 3 bases and J dropped 5 bases, with 12 bases sitting between them. The CDR3 sequence is 13 residues long. Germline CDR1 is DFQATT and CDR2 is SNEGSKA (reference sequence). Included in the TCR beta cDNA libraries were unique molecular identifiers. TCRdb ran MiXCR on the PCR reads and lists one entry per CDR3 protein. The profile shows a few hundred thousand distinct CDR3 sequences, just over 35% of them singletons. The origin of this receptor is a girl aged 5-17 years with multiple sclerosis. The sequencing input was blood. The V gene is TRBV20-1, the J gene TRBJ2-3; possibly TRBD2 for D (5 bases). CDR3 sequence (DNA): TGCAGTGCTAGGGTCGATGCGGGAGATACGCAGTATTTT. It codes for CSARVDAGDTQYF.